Below are 6 T cell receptor beta chains sequenced from a single sample in a study of blood T cells in healthy people across ages. Using a J-beta primer mix together with a sample-barcoded 5' primer, a second PCR was run for about 7 to 12 cycles. TCRdb passed the 5' RACE reads through MiXCR, listing each CDR3 protein once. This table holds over a million distinct CDR3 sequences, around 55% found once. Material: blood. The receptors here all came from a man aged 18 to 29 in good health.

The chain joins TRBV21-1 to TRBJ1-4. TRBV21-1 corresponds to a pseudogene. The CDR3 is made up of 19 amino acids. The CDR3: CASSKERTLTFSGNEKLFF. For the CDR3, the DNA is TGTGCCAGCAGCAAAGAGAGGACCCTCACCTTCTCTGGTAATGAAAAACTGTTTTTT.

The rearrangement links TRBV29-1 to TRBJ2-5, with D maybe TRBD2 (5 bases). The germline CDR1 and CDR2 sequences are SQVTM and ANQGSEA. V was clipped by 4 bases and J by 5 bases, with 11 bases between them. The CDR3 is 12 amino acids. The CDR3 here is CSVGGAVETQYF. The CDR3 DNA is TGCAGCGTTGGGGGAGCGGTGGAGACCCAGTACTTC.

The J gene is TRBJ1-6, the V gene TRBV12-3 or TRBV12-4, with 10 bases that match TRBD1. J was trimmed by 9 bases and V by 5 bases; bases with no gene match: 10. The CDR3 covers 16 residues. CDR3 nucleotide sequence: TGTGCCAGCAGTCCCTCCTCGACAGGGGGCGGTTCACCCCTCCACTTT. Its translation is CASSPSSTGGGSPLHF.

The chain links TRBV7-9 to TRBJ2-1, with a possible D match to TRBD2 (6 bases). The CDR3 covers 14 residues. Germline CDR1 and CDR2: SEHNR and FQNEAQ (reference sequence). Trimming pared 3 bases from V and 9 bases from J, leaving 15 bases between. CDR3: CASSFGGLGGEQFF. Written as DNA, the CDR3 is TGTGCCAGCAGCTTTGGGGGTCTCGGGGGTGAGCAGTTCTTC.

The chain carries TRBV20-1 and TRBJ2-7; D remains unclear. Looked up from germline, CDR1 is DFQATT and CDR2 is SNEGSKA (reference sequence). V was trimmed by 3 bases and J by 5 bases, leaving 5 bases between them. There are 10 residues in the CDR3. The CDR3 DNA sequence: TGCAGTGCTAGGTTTGACGAGCAGTACTTC. It translates to CSARFDEQYF.

This clonotype showed up just a few times. This chain links TRBV3-1 with TRBJ1-5; D gene unclear. This CDR3 is built from 12 residues. V was clipped by 3 bases and J by 4 bases, with 4 bases between them. Germline V gene lookup returns CDR1 LGHDT and CDR2 YNNKEL (reference sequence). The CDR3, as DNA: TGTGCCAGCAGCCAGACAAATCAGCCCCAGCATTTT. It translates to CASSQTNQPQHF.